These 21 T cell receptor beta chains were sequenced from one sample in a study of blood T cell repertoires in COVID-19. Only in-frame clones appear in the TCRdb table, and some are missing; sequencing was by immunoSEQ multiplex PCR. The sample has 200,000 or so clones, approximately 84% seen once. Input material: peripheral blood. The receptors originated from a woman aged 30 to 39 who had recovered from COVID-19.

The CDR3 DNA sequence: TGTGCCAGTAGTATGGAGACAGTCGAAAAACTGTTTTTT. This sequence encodes CASSMETVEKLFF. The chain employs TRBV19 and TRBJ1-4; a possible D gene is TRBD1 (5 bases). Trimming removed 3 bases from V and 8 bases from J, with 10 bases in between. CDR3 length: 13 residues. CDR1 and CDR2 from the germline V gene are LNHDA and SQIVND (reference sequence).

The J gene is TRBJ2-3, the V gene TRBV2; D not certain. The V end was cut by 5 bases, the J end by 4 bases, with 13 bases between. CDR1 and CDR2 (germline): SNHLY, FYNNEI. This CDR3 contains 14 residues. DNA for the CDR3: TGTGCCAGCAGTCCTACCGGGTCACCAGATACGCAGTATTTT. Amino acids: CASSPTGSPDTQYF.

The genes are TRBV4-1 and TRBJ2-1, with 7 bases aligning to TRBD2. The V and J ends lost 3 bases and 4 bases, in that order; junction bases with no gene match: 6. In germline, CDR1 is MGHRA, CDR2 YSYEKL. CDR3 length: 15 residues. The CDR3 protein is CASSHPGGLYNEQFF. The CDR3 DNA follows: TGCGCCAGCAGCCACCCGGGGGGACTTTACAATGAGCAGTTCTTC.

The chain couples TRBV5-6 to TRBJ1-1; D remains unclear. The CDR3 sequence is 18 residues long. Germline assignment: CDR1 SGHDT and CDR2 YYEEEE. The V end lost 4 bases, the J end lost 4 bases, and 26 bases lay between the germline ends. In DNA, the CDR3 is TGTGCCAGCAGCCCGTTCAGGAGGAGAGCGGGCATTCTCACTGAAGCTTTCTTT. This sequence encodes CASSPFRRRAGILTEAFF.

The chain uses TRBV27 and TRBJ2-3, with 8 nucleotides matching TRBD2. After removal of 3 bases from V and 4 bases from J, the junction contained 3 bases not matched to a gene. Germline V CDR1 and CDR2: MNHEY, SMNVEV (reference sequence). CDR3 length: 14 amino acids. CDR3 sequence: CASSFWTSSDTQYF. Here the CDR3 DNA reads TGTGCCAGCAGTTTCTGGACTAGCTCAGATACGCAGTATTTT.

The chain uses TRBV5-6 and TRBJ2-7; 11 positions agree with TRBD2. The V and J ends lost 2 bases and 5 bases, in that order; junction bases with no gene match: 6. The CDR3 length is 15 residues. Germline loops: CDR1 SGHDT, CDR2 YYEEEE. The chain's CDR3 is CASSFLSSGRNEQYF. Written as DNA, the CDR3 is TGTGCCAGCAGCTTCTTGTCTAGCGGGAGGAACGAGCAGTACTTC. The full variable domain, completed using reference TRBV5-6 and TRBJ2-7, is DAGVTQSPTHLIKTRGQQVTLRCSPKSGHDTVSWYQQALGQGPQFIFQYYEEEERQRGNFPDRFSGHQFPNYSSELNVNALLLGDSALYLCASSFLSSGRNEQYFGPGTRLTVT.

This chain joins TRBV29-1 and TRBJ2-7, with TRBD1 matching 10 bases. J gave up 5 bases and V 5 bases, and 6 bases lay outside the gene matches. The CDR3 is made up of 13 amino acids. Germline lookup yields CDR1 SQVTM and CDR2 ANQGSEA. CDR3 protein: CSVNRDRGHEQYF. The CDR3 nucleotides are TGCAGCGTTAACCGGGACAGGGGCCACGAGCAGTACTTC.

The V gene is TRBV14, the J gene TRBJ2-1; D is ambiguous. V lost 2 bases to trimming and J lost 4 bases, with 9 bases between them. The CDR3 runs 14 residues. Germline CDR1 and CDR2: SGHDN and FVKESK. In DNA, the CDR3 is TGTGCCAGCAGCCAACTCAGGAAGTACAATGAGCAGTTCTTC. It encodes CASSQLRKYNEQFF.

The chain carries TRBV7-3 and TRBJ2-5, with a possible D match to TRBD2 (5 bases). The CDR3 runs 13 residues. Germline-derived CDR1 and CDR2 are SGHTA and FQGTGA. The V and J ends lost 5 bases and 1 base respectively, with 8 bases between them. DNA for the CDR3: TGTGCCAGCAGCCCGAGGGTCCAAGAGACCCAGTACTTC. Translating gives CASSPRVQETQYF.

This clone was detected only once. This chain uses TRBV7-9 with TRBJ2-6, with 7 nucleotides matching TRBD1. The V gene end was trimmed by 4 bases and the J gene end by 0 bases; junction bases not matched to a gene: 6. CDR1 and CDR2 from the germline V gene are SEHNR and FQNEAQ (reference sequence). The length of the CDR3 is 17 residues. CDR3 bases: TGTGCCAGCAGCTCCCGGGACAGCAGCTCTGGGGCCAACGTCCTGACTTTC. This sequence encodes CASSSRDSSSGANVLTF.

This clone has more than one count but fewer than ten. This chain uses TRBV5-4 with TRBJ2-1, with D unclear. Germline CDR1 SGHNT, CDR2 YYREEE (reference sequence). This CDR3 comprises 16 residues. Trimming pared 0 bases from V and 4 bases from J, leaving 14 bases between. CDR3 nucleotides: TGTGCCAGCAGCTTGGGTTCGGCAGGCGTTTACAATGAGCAGTTCTTC. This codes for CASSLGSAGVYNEQFF.

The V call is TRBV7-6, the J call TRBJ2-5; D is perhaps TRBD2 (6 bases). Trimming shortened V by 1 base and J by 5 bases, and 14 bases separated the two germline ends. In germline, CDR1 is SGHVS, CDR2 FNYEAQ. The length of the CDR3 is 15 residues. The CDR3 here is CASSLGDSAGETQYF. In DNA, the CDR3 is TGTGCCAGCAGCTTAGGGGACTCGGCAGGGGAGACCCAGTACTTC. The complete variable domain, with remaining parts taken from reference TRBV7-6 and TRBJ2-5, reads GAGVSQSPRYKVTKRGQDVALRCDPISGHVSLYWYRQALGQGPEFLTYFNYEAQQDKSGLPNDRFSAERPEGSISTLTIQRTEQRDSAMYRCASSLGDSAGETQYFGPGTRLLVL.

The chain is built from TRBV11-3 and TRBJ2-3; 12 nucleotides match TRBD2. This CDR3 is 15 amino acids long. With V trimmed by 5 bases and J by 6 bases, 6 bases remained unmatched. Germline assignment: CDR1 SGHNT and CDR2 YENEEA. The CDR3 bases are TGTGCCAGCAGCCCCGGGACTAGCGGGTTTGATACGCAGTATTTT. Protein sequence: CASSPGTSGFDTQYF.

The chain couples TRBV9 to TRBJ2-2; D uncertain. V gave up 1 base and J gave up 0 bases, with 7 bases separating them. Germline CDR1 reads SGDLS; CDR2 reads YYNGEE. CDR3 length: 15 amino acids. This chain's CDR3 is CASSVIGANTGELFF. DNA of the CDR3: TGTGCCAGCAGCGTAATTGGAGCGAACACCGGGGAGCTGTTTTTT.

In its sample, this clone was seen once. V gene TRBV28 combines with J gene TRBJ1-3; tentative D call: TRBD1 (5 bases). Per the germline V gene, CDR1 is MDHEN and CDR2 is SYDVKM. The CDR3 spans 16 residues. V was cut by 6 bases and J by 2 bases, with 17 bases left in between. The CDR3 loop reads CASSWVAGPTGNTIYF. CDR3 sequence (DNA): TGTGCCAGCAGCTGGGTGGCAGGGCCCACTGGAAACACCATATATTTT. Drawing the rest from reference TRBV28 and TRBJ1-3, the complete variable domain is DVKVTQSSRYLVKRTGEKVFLECVQDMDHENMFWYRQDPGLGLRLIYFSYDVKMKEKGDIPEGYSVSREKKERFSLILESASTNQTSMYLCASSWVAGPTGNTIYFGEGSWLTVV.

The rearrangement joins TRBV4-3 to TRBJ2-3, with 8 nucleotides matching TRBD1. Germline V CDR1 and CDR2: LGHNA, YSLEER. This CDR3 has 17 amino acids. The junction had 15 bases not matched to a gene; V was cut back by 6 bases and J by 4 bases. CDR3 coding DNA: TGCGCCAGCAGTCCTTTCCCGACAGGGGCACTAGCAGATACGCAGTATTTT. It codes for CASSPFPTGALADTQYF.

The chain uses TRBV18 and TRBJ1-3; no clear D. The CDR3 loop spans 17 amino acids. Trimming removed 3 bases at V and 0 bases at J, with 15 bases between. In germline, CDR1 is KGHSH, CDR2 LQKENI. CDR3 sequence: CASSPPGGSISGNTIYF. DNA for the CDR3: TGTGCCAGCTCACCCCCGGGTGGGTCCATCTCTGGAAACACCATATATTTT. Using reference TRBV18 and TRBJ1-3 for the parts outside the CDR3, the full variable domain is NAGVMQNPRHLVRRRGQEARLRCSPMKGHSHVYWYRQLPEEGLKFMVYLQKENIIDESGMPKERFSAEFPKEGPSILRIQQVVRGDSAAYFCASSPPGGSISGNTIYFGEGSWLTVV.

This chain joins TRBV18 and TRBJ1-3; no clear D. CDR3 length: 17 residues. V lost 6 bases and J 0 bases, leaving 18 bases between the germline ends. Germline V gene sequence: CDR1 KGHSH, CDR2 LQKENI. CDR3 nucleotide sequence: TGTGCCAGCTCCCCGACTTGGAACCCCAGCTCTGGAAACACCATATATTTT. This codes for CASSPTWNPSSGNTIYF. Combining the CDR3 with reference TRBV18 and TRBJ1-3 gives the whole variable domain NAGVMQNPRHLVRRRGQEARLRCSPMKGHSHVYWYRQLPEEGLKFMVYLQKENIIDESGMPKERFSAEFPKEGPSILRIQQVVRGDSAAYFCASSPTWNPSSGNTIYFGEGSWLTVV.

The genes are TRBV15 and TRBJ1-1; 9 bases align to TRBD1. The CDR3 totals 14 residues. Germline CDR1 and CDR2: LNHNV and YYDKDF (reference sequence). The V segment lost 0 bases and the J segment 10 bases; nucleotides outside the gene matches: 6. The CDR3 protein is CATSRDQGTGTAFF. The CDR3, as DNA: TGTGCCACCAGCAGAGATCAGGGGACAGGGACAGCTTTCTTT.

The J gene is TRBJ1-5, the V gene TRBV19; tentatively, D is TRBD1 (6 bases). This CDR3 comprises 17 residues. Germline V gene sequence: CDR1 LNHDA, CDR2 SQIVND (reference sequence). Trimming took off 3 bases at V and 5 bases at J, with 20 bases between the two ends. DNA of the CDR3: TGTGCCAGTAGTATGTTGGACAGTGAGGGGTTGGATCAGCCCCAGCATTTT. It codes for CASSMLDSEGLDQPQHF.

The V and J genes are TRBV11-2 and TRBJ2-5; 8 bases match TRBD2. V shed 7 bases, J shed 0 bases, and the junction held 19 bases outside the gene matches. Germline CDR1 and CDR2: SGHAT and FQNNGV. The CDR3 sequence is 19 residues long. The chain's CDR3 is CASIQRPRWERGNQETQYF. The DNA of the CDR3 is TGTGCCAGCATCCAACGACCCCGATGGGAGCGGGGGAACCAAGAGACCCAGTACTTC.